The source of this T cell receptor (beta chain) is a study of tumor-infiltrating lymphocytes in localized non-small cell lung cancer. Study background: The cohort mixed smokers and never-smokers, several histologies, and some post-neoadjuvant-chemotherapy samples.

TCRdb's table, derived via immunoSEQ multiplex PCR, lists solely in-frame clones and lacks some. The sample has roughly 7,100 clones; 60% to 80% are singletons. Findings and caveats of the study: TCR sequencing covered a subset of patients with enough tissue. TCRbeta sequencing showed higher T cell infiltration in tumors than uninvolved lung.

V shed 0 bases and J shed 4 bases, with 12 bases lying between them. CDR1 and CDR2 from the germline V gene are LGHNA and YSLEER. The CDR3 length is 15 residues. Concerning this clone itself: What it recognizes is unknown.

The origin of this receptor is a human donor with non-small cell lung cancer. The specimen was uninvolved lung tissue not adjacent to the tumor. This chain joins TRBV4-3 and TRBJ2-5; TRBD1 is a possible D gene (6 bases). The CDR3 nucleotides are TGCGCCAGCAGCCAAGATAGCTCCAGGGGAGAGACCCAGTACTTC. This codes for CASSQDSSRGETQYF.